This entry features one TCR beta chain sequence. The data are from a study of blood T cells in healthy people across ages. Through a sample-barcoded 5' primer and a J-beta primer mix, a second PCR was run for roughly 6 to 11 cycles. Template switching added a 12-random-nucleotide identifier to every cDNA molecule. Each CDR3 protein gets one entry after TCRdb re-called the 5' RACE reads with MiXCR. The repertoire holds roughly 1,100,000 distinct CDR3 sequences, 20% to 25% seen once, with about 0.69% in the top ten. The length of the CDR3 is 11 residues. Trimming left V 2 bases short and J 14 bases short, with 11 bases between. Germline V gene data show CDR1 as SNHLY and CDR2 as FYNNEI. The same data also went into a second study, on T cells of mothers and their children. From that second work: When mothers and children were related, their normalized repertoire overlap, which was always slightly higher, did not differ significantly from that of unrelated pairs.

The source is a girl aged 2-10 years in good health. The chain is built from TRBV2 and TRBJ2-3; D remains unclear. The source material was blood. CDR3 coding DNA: TGTGCCAGCAGTGAATCCGGCCGTGGGTATTTT. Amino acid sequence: CASSESGRGYF.